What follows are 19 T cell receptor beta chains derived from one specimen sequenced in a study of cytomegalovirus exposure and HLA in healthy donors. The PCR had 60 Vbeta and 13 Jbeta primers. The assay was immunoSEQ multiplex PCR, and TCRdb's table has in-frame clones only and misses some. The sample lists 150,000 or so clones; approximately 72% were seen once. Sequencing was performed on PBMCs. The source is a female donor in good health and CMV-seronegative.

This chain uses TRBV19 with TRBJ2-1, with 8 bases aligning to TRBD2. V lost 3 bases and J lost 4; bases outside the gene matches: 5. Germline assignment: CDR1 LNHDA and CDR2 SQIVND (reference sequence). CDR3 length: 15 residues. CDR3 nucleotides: TGTGCCAGTAGTATGGGAGCGGGGGTATACAATGAGCAGTTCTTC. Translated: CASSMGAGVYNEQFF. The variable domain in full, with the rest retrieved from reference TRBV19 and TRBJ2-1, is DGGITQSPKYLFRKEGQNVTLSCEQNLNHDAMYWYRQDPGQGLRLIYYSQIVNDFQKGDIAEGYSVSREKKESFPLTVTSAQKNPTAFYLCASSMGAGVYNEQFFGPGTRLTVL.

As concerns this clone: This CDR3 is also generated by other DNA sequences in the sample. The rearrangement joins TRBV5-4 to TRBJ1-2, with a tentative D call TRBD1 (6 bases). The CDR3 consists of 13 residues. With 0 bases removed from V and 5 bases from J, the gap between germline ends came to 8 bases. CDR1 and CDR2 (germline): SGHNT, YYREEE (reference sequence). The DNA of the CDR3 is TGTGCCAGCAGCTTGGACAGGGCTTATGGCTACACCTTC. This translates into CASSLDRAYGYTF.

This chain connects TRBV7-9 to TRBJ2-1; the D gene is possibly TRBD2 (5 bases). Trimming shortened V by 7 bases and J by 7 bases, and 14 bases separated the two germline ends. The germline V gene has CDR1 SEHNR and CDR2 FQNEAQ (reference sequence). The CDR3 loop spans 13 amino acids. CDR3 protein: CASNDSEGNEQFF. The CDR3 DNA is TGTGCCAGCAATGACTCCGAGGGTAATGAGCAGTTCTTC. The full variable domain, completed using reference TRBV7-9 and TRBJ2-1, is DTGVSQNPRHKITKRGQNVTFRCDPISEHNRLYWYRQTLGQGPEFLTYFQNEAQLEKSRLLSDRFSAERPKGSFSTLEIQRTEQGDSAMYLCASNDSEGNEQFFGPGTRLTVL.

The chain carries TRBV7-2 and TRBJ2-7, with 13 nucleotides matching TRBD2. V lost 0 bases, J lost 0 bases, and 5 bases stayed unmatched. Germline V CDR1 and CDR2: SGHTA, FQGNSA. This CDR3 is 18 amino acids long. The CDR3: CASSLAGTSGADSYEQYF. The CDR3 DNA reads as TGTGCCAGCAGCTTAGCCGGGACTAGCGGGGCAGACTCCTACGAGCAGTACTTC.

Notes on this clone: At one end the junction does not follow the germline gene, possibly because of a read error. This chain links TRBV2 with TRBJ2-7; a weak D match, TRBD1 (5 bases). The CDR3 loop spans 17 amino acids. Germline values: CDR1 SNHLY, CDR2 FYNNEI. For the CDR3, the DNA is TGTGCCAGCAGCGTGGAACCCGCGGACACTCTACCCTACGAGCAGTGCTTC. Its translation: CASSVEPADTLPYEQCF.

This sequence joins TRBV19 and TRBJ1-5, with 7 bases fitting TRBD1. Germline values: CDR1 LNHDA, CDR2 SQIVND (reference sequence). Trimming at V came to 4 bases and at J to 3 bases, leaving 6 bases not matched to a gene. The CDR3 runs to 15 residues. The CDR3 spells CASSTRTGNNQPQHF. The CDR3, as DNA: TGTGCCAGTAGTACCCGGACAGGCAACAATCAGCCCCAGCATTTT.

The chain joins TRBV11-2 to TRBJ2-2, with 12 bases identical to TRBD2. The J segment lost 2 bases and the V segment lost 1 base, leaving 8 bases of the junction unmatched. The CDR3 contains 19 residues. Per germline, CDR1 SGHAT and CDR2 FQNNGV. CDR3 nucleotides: TGTGCCAGCAGCTTAGTTACTAGCGGGAGGTTTTCCAACACCGGGGAGCTGTTTTTT. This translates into CASSLVTSGRFSNTGELFF.

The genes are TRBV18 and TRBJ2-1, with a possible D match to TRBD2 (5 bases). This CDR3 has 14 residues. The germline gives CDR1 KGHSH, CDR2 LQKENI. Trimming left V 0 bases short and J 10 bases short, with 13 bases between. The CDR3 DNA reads TGTGCCAGCTCACCACCGAGGGCCCCTGCGGAGCAGTTCTTC. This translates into CASSPPRAPAEQFF.

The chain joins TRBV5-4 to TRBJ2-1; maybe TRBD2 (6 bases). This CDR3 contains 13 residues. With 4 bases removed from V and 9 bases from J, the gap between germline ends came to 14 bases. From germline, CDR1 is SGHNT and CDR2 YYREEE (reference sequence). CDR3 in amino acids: CASSLGLASEQFF. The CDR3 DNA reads TGTGCCAGCAGCCTGGGACTTGCGAGTGAGCAGTTCTTC.

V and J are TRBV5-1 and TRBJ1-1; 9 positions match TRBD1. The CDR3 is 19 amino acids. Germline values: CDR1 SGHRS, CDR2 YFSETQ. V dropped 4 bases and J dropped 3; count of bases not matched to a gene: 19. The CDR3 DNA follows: TGCGCCAGCAGCCCAGTCCCGGGACAGGGATCAGAAGGGCACACTGAAGCTTTCTTT. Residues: CASSPVPGQGSEGHTEAFF.

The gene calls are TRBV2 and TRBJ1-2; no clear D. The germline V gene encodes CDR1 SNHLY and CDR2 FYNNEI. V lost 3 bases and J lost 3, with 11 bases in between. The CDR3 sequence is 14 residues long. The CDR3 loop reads CASSEGRMDYGYTF. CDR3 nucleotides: TGTGCCAGCAGTGAGGGCAGGATGGACTATGGCTACACCTTC.

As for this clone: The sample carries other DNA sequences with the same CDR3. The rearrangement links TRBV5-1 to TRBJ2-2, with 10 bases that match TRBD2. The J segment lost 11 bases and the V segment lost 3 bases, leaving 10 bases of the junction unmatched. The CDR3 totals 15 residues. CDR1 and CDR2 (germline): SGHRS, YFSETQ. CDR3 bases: TGCGCCAGCAGCTCTCTAGCGGGAGCCAACGGAGAGCTGTTTTTT. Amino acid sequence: CASSSLAGANGELFF.

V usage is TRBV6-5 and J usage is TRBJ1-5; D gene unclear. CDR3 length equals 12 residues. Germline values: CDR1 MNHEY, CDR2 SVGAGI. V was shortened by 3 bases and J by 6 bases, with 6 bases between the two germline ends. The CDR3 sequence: CASSYDIQPQHF. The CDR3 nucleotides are TGTGCCAGCAGTTATGACATTCAGCCCCAGCATTTT.

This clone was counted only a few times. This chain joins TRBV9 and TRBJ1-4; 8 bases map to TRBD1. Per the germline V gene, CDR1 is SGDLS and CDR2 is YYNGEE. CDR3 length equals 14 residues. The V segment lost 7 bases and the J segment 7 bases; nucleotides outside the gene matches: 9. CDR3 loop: CASGPSGGSEKLFF. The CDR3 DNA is TGTGCCAGCGGACCATCAGGGGGCTCTGAAAAACTGTTTTTT.

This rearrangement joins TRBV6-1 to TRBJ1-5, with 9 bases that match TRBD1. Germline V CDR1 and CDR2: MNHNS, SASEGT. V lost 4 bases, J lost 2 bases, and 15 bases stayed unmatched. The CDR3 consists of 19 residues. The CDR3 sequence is CASSAGQGRPGGGNQPQHF. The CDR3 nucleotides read TGTGCCAGCAGTGCCGGACAGGGGCGCCCGGGGGGTGGCAATCAGCCCCAGCATTTT.

CDR3 DNA: TGCGCCAGCAGCTTGGGACAGGGACCCTACGAGCAGTACTTC. Residues: CASSLGQGPYEQYF. The chain carries TRBV5-1 and TRBJ2-5; 7 bases align to TRBD1. The DNA end is a closer match to TRBJ2-7, so the J assignment may be wrong. From germline, CDR1 is SGHRS and CDR2 YFSETQ. The CDR3 has 14 amino acids.

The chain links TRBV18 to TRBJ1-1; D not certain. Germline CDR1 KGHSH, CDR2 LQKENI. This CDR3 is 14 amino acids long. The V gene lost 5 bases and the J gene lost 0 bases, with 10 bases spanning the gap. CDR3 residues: CASSTAPMNTEAFF. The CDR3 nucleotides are TGTGCCAGCTCAACCGCGCCCATGAACACTGAAGCTTTCTTT.

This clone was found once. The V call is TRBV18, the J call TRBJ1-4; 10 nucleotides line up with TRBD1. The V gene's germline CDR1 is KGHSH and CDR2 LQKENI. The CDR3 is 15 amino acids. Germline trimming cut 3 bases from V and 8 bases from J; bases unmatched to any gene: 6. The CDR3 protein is CASSPRQGAGEKLFF. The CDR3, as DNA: TGTGCCAGCTCACCGAGACAGGGGGCGGGAGAAAAACTGTTTTTT.

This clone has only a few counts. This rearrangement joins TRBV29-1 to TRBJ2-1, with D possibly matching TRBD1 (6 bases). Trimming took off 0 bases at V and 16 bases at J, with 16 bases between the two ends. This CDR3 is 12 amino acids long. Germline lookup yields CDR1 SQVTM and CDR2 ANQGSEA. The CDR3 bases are TGCAGCGTTGAAGACCCCACAGGGCCCTTATTCTTC. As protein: CSVEDPTGPLFF.